These 20 T cell receptor beta chains originate from one sample sequenced in a study of blood T cell repertoires in COVID-19. TCRdb's table, derived via immunoSEQ multiplex PCR, lists solely in-frame clones and lacks some. The sample lists about 280,000 clones; around 85% were seen once. Sequenced input: peripheral blood. The receptor source for this set is a woman aged 25 to 45 who had recovered from COVID-19.

The genes are TRBV5-6 and TRBJ2-7, with D unresolved. This CDR3 region has 13 residues. Germline loops: CDR1 SGHDT, CDR2 YYEEEE. Trimming pared 5 bases from V and 3 bases from J, leaving 12 bases between. The DNA for the CDR3 is TGTGCCAGCAGTTCACGTAGGAGCTACGAGCAGTACTTC. Translated, it gives CASSSRRSYEQYF.

The J gene is TRBJ2-2, the V gene TRBV6-1; weak D call: TRBD1 (6 bases). CDR3 length equals 15 residues. Between the trimmed V and J ends, which lost 11 bases and 5 bases, there was a span of 21 bases. The germline V gene encodes CDR1 MNHNS and CDR2 SASEGT. The CDR3 bases are TGTGCCTGCACCCCCAACAGGGCGGGTACCGGGGAGCTGTTTTTT. Encoded protein: CACTPNRAGTGELFF.

This clone showed up just once. The genes are TRBV7-3 and TRBJ2-1; 7 bases match TRBD2. The V segment lost 1 base and the J segment 7 bases; nucleotides outside the gene matches: 13. Germline CDR1 and CDR2: SGHTA and FQGTGA. CDR3 size: 17 residues. CDR3 loop: CASSLILIAGVMNEQFF. DNA of the CDR3: TGTGCCAGCAGCTTAATTTTGATCGCGGGAGTTATGAATGAGCAGTTCTTC.

The rearrangement joins TRBV14 to TRBJ2-6; 7 positions match TRBD1. The CDR3 is 18 residues long. Germline V gene sequence: CDR1 SGHDN, CDR2 FVKESK. After removal of 4 bases from V and 0 bases from J, the junction contained 9 bases not matched to a gene. This CDR3 reads CASSRHTQGSSGANVLTF. CDR3 DNA: TGTGCCAGCAGCCGACACACACAGGGGAGCTCTGGGGCCAACGTCCTGACTTTC.

This CDR3 reads CASSQVRVSYNEQFF. The CDR3 DNA sequence: TGCGCCAGCAGCCAAGTCCGGGTTTCCTACAATGAGCAGTTCTTC. The rearrangement uses TRBV4-1 and TRBJ2-1; D not resolved. Trimming pared 1 base from V and 1 base from J, leaving 8 bases between. The CDR3 has 15 amino acids. The germline V gene has CDR1 MGHRA and CDR2 YSYEKL.

The V call is TRBV7-2, the J call TRBJ1-2; D is unclear. This CDR3 spans 14 amino acids. The germline CDR1 and CDR2 sequences are SGHTA and FQGNSA. Trimming left V 6 bases short and J 2 bases short, with 13 bases between. CDR3 loop: CASSPNPENYGYTF. CDR3 in DNA: TGTGCCAGCAGTCCAAACCCGGAGAACTATGGCTACACCTTC.

With respect to this clone: This specimen includes other DNA sequences encoding the same CDR3. The chain uses TRBV5-1 and TRBJ1-3; unclear D gene. V shed 0 bases and J shed 3 bases, with 7 bases lying between them. Germline V CDR1 and CDR2: SGHRS, YFSETQ. CDR3 length equals 14 residues. The CDR3 is CASSLAGYGNTIYF. The CDR3 bases are TGCGCCAGCAGCTTGGCCGGGTATGGAAACACCATATATTTT.

The chain uses TRBV7-6 and TRBJ2-1, with 10 bases aligning to TRBD2. J gave up 3 bases and V 0 bases, and 2 bases lay outside the gene matches. The CDR3 length is 16 residues. CDR1 is SGHVS, CDR2 FNYEAQ, per germline. Written as DNA, the CDR3 is TGTGCCAGCAGCTTAGCCGGACTAGCGGACTACAATGAGCAGTTCTTC. Amino acid sequence: CASSLAGLADYNEQFF.

The chain is built from TRBV6-1 and TRBJ2-5; no clear D gene. The V end was cut by 2 bases, the J end by 13 bases, with 14 bases between. The CDR3 is 12 residues long. The V gene's germline CDR1 is MNHNS and CDR2 SASEGT. DNA for the CDR3: TGTGCCAGCAGTGAAAAACCGGGTCCTTCGTACTTC. Its translation is CASSEKPGPSYF.

The chain joins TRBV19 to TRBJ2-2; 8 bases align to TRBD1. The CDR3 sequence is 14 residues long. Losses at the gene ends were 4 bases for V and 4 bases for J; bases not matched to a gene: 2. The V gene's germline CDR1 is LNHDA and CDR2 SQIVND (reference sequence). The CDR3 DNA follows: TGTGCCAGTAGTACTACAGGGGGCACCGGGGAGCTGTTTTTT. Amino acids: CASSTTGGTGELFF.

This chain links TRBV7-9 with TRBJ2-7; 9 bases are a match to TRBD2. CDR1 and CDR2 from the germline V gene are SEHNR and FQNEAQ (reference sequence). The V segment lost 5 bases and the J segment 7 bases; nucleotides outside the gene matches: 15. The CDR3 loop spans 16 amino acids. The CDR3 DNA reads TGTGCCAGCAGCCCCCCCGCCACGGCGGGAGGGCGGGAGCAGTACTTC. This sequence encodes CASSPPATAGGREQYF.

This rearrangement joins TRBV5-1 to TRBJ2-3, with TRBD2 matching over 12 bases. V shed 7 bases and J 4 bases; nucleotides not matched to a gene: 4. CDR1 is SGHRS, CDR2 YFSETQ, per germline. There are 14 residues in the CDR3. This chain's CDR3 is CASSSGGASDTQYF. The CDR3, as DNA: TGCGCCAGCTCTAGCGGGGGGGCCTCAGATACGCAGTATTTT.

This rearrangement joins TRBV6-2 or TRBV6-3 to TRBJ1-2, with 7 bases identical to TRBD1. This CDR3 spans 15 amino acids. Trimming removed 4 bases from V and 4 bases from J; junction bases left unmatched: 9. Germline CDR1 is MNHEY and CDR2 is SVGEGT. The CDR3 sequence is CASSFYRDSFYGYTF. CDR3 sequence (DNA): TGTGCCAGCAGTTTTTACCGGGACAGCTTCTATGGCTACACCTTC.

V and J are TRBV7-9 and TRBJ1-6, with D possibly matching TRBD1 (5 bases). CDR1 and CDR2 (germline): SEHNR, FQNEAQ (reference sequence). V was pared by 5 bases and J by 9 bases, with 17 bases between. The CDR3 consists of 15 residues. CDR3 region: CASSHSGGTGSPLHF. CDR3 DNA: TGTGCCAGCAGCCATAGCGGGGGGACGGGTTCACCCCTCCACTTT.

This chain links TRBV5-4 with TRBJ1-1; a weak D match, TRBD1 (6 bases). Germline V gives CDR1 SGHNT, CDR2 YYREEE (reference sequence). The CDR3 consists of 13 residues. V lost 3 bases to trimming and J lost 5 bases, with 11 bases between them. The CDR3 loop reads CASSSPQGTEAFF. The CDR3 DNA follows: TGTGCCAGCAGCTCCCCTCAGGGGACTGAAGCTTTCTTT.

The chain uses TRBV6-2 or TRBV6-3 and TRBJ1-1; D is perhaps TRBD1 (6 bases). Germline V gene sequence: CDR1 MNHEY, CDR2 SVGEGT. The CDR3 is 15 amino acids. V lost 6 bases, J lost 2 bases, and 16 bases lay in between. The DNA for the CDR3 is TGTGCCAGCAGCGACGCCGGGACACCAAACACTGAAGCTTTCTTT. This codes for CASSDAGTPNTEAFF.

This rearrangement joins TRBV5-1 to TRBJ2-7; 7 bases line up with TRBD1. With 2 bases clipped from V and 2 bases from J, the junction kept 4 bases outside the gene matches. Germline CDR1 and CDR2: SGHRS and YFSETQ. The CDR3 extends over 14 amino acids. In DNA, the CDR3 is TGCGCCAGCAGCTTCTCAGGGGGACCCTACGAGCAGTACTTC. The encoded protein is CASSFSGGPYEQYF.

The chain combines TRBV12-5 with TRBJ2-6, with a weak D call TRBD1 (7 bases). Germline assignment: CDR1 LGHNT and CDR2 FRNRAP. V was pared by 7 bases and J by 0 bases, with 13 bases between. The CDR3 consists of 16 residues. For the CDR3, the DNA is TGTGCTAGTGTGGAGGGACAGATCTCTGGGGCCAACGTCCTGACTTTC. Amino acids: CASVEGQISGANVLTF.

The chain has TRBV6-1 and TRBJ1-1; D perhaps matches TRBD1 (6 bases). This CDR3 region has 14 residues. V was cut by 2 bases and J by 3 bases, with 10 bases left in between. Germline values: CDR1 MNHNS, CDR2 SASEGT. The CDR3 coding sequence is TGTGCCAGCAGTGAAACAGGGCTGGACACTGAAGCTTTCTTT. Encoded protein: CASSETGLDTEAFF.

The rearrangement links TRBV6-5 to TRBJ1-2, with D maybe TRBD1 (5 bases). The CDR3 totals 13 residues. Germline values: CDR1 MNHEY, CDR2 SVGAGI. The V and J ends lost 2 bases and 8 bases respectively, with 12 bases between them. The CDR3 DNA sequence: TGTGCCAGCAGTTACCCAGGGCAGAACGGCTACACCTTC. Protein product: CASSYPGQNGYTF.